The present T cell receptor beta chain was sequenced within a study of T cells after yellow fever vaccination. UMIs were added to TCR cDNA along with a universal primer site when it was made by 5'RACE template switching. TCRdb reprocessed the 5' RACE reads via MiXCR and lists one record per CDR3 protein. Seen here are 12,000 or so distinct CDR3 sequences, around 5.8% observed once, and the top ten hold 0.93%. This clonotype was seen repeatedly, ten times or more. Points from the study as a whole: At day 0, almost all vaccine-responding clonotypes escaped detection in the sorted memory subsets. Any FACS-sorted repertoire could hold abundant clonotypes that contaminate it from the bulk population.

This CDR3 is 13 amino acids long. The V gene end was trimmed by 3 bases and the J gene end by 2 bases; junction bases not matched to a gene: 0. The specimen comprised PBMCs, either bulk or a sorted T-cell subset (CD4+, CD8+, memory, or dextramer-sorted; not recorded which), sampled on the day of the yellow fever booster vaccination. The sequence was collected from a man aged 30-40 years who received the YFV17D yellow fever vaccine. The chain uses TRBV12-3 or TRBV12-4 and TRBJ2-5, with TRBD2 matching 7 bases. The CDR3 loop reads CASSFGGQETQYF. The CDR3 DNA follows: TGTGCCAGCAGTTTCGGGGGGCAAGAGACCCAGTACTTC.